These 13 T cell receptor beta chains originate from one sample sequenced in a study of low-dose radiotherapy and immunotherapy resistance in tumors. Sample time point: before trial treatment. Primers targeting TRAV and TRBV primed first-strand cDNA, covering alpha and beta chains. Amplification, which lasted roughly 20 PCR cycles, used a constant-region primer and V-primer adapter to amplify TCRs. TCRdb reprocessed the reads with MiXCR, giving one entry per CDR3 protein. Among approximately 84,000 distinct CDR3 sequences, about a sixth were seen once, and the ten largest hold less than 3.5%. Sequenced here: PBMCs, sampled before treatment. The receptor source for this set is a male donor with prostate cancer.

Ten or more counts support this clonotype. The V call is TRBV7-2, the J call TRBJ2-3; 11 positions agree with TRBD2. The CDR3 has 18 residues. V shed 0 bases, J shed 8 bases, and the junction held 13 bases outside the gene matches. Germline CDR1 SGHTA, CDR2 FQGNSA. The CDR3 is CASSLARGSGGARGTQYF. In DNA form, the CDR3 reads TGTGCCAGCAGCTTAGCGCGGGGTAGCGGGGGGGCTAGAGGTACGCAGTATTTT.

This clonotype was found a few times. The gene calls are TRBV9 and TRBJ2-3, with 14 bases that match TRBD2. V trimming: 3 bases; J trimming: 4 bases; junction bases outside the gene matches: 4. CDR1 and CDR2 from the germline V gene are SGDLS and YYNGEE. The CDR3 totals 16 residues. In nucleotides, the CDR3 is TGTGCCAGCAGCGCGACTAGCGGGGGGGTTGCAGATACGCAGTATTTT. Translation: CASSATSGGVADTQYF.

This clonotype has ten or more counts. This chain joins TRBV6-4 and TRBJ1-1; possibly TRBD1 for D (6 bases). This CDR3 region has 14 residues. In germline, CDR1 is MRHNA, CDR2 SNTAGT. The V end was cut by 0 bases, the J end by 4 bases, with 9 bases between. The CDR3 DNA follows: TGTGCCAGCAGTGACTCAGCAGGGGCCACTGAAGCTTTCTTT. Its translation: CASSDSAGATEAFF.

In this sample, this clonotype turned up many times. V gene TRBV29-1 combines with J gene TRBJ2-1, with TRBD1 identical over 10 bases. Per germline, CDR1 SQVTM and CDR2 ANQGSEA. V was clipped by 1 base and J by 0 bases; unmatched bases: 3. The CDR3 consists of 16 residues. The CDR3 spells CSVEVDRGNSYNEQFF. In DNA, the CDR3 is TGCAGCGTTGAAGTGGACAGGGGGAACTCCTACAATGAGCAGTTCTTC.

This clonotype came up many times. The V gene is TRBV5-1, the J gene TRBJ2-1, with 16 nucleotides matching TRBD2. In germline, CDR1 is SGHRS, CDR2 YFSETQ. Unmatched junction bases numbered 9, after V lost 4 bases and J lost 8 bases. CDR3 length equals 17 residues. The CDR3 protein is CASSLGTSGGAGDEQFF. The CDR3 DNA is TGCGCCAGCAGCCTAGGGACTAGCGGGGGGGCCGGGGATGAGCAGTTCTTC.

This clonotype was picked up one time. A far larger clone is only one base removed, so a read error is likely. The chain employs TRBV5-3 and TRBJ2-7; 11 bases fit TRBD1. TRBV5-3 is given ORF status, its function remaining uncertain. V trimming: 8 bases; J trimming: 2 bases; junction bases outside the gene matches: 6. The CDR3 is 14 amino acids. CDR3 bases: TGTGCCAGCGGCACGGGACAGGGGGCCTACGAGCAGTACTTC. It translates to CASGTGQGAYEQYF.

This chain uses TRBV3-1 with TRBJ1-2, with no clear D. The CDR3 totals 14 residues. The germline V gene encodes CDR1 LGHDT and CDR2 YNNKEL (reference sequence). V lost 5 bases and J lost 4, with 14 bases in between. DNA for the CDR3: TGTGCCAGCAGCGAACCGGGATTTTTCTATGGCTACACCTTC. Its translation: CASSEPGFFYGYTF.

This clonotype was recorded at least ten times. V usage is TRBV18 and J usage is TRBJ2-5; D ambiguous. Germline CDR1 is KGHSH and CDR2 is LQKENI. Trimming removed 3 bases at V and 5 bases at J, with 10 bases between. CDR3 length: 13 amino acids. The CDR3 spells CASSPLGMETQYF. The CDR3 nucleotides read TGTGCCAGCTCACCTCTGGGAATGGAGACCCAGTACTTC.

There are many counts of this clonotype. The V call is TRBV29-1, the J call TRBJ2-7, with D tentatively TRBD1 (6 bases). V lost 5 bases to trimming and J lost 6 bases, with 23 bases between them. This CDR3 spans 15 amino acids. Looked up from germline, CDR1 is SQVTM and CDR2 is ANQGSEA. This CDR3 is CSVKTPGQASGEQYF. The CDR3 DNA reads TGCAGCGTTAAAACGCCGGGACAAGCGTCGGGCGAGCAGTACTTC.

This clonotype was seen repeatedly, ten times or more. This chain connects TRBV5-6 to TRBJ2-5, with no clear D. V lost 2 bases and J 2 bases, leaving 10 bases between the germline ends. CDR3 length equals 14 residues. Looked up from germline, CDR1 is SGHDT and CDR2 is YYEEEE. DNA of the CDR3: TGTGCCAGCAGCTTTTGGCAGACACAAGAGACCCAGTACTTC. Translation: CASSFWQTQETQYF. The full variable domain, its missing parts supplied by reference TRBV5-6 and TRBJ2-5, is DAGVTQSPTHLIKTRGQQVTLRCSPKSGHDTVSWYQQALGQGPQFIFQYYEEEERQRGNFPDRFSGHQFPNYSSELNVNALLLGDSALYLCASSFWQTQETQYFGPGTRLLVL.

This clonotype was picked up a small number of times. The rearrangement joins TRBV6-6 to TRBJ1-4; TRBD1 is a possible D gene (5 bases). Germline CDR1 is MNHNY and CDR2 is SVGAGI (reference sequence). V was cut by 7 bases and J by 7 bases, with 25 bases left in between. This CDR3 contains 17 residues. In DNA, the CDR3 is TGTGCCAGCAACCCTTTCTATGGGGACGGCGATGGTGAAAAACTGTTTTTT. This gives the protein CASNPFYGDGDGEKLFF.

Only a few counts were recorded for this clonotype. J is TRBJ2-1 and V is TRBV20-1; 8 bases line up with TRBD2. Germline CDR1 reads DFQATT; CDR2 reads SNEGSKA (reference sequence). The CDR3 runs 14 residues. Germline trimming cut 6 bases from V and 7 bases from J; bases unmatched to any gene: 11. In DNA, the CDR3 is TGCAGTGCGAGGAGCGGGGGAGTGGGAAATGAGCAGTTCTTC. Protein: CSARSGGVGNEQFF.

This clonotype was seen repeatedly, ten times or more. Its ends do not fully match the called genes, so a read error is possible. The chain recombines TRBV12-3 or TRBV12-4 with TRBJ2-1; 12 bases fit TRBD2. The CDR3 extends over 14 amino acids. The CDR3 DNA reads as TGTGCCAGCAGTCTAGCGGGGGGGCCCGCGGAGCAGTTCTTC. It codes for CASSLAGGPAEQFF.